The clone carrying this TCR beta chain was recorded at least ten times. These data originate in a study of human T cells and chemical hapten exposure. Within the library, unique molecular identifiers were attached to each individual cDNA molecule. Per the original methods: Sample-level TCR yields exhibited a median of approximately 89,000, with a range of about 20,000 to 700,000. TCRdb itself ran the RACE reads through MiXCR, one entry per CDR3 protein. The authors' filters were not applied to this entry. In the table there are about 98,000 distinct CDR3 sequences, 10% to 14% of which are singletons. Time point denoted: pre-sensitization, week 0. Treatment meaning: therapeutic diphenylcyclopropenone sensitization with weekly scalp DPC. Only after blood had been drawn was each patch test applied. It was unfractionated whole blood from which total RNA was extracted. This TCR was recovered from a woman between 55 and 75 years old with alopecia areata. Some clones in this sample may be carry-over from other donors' samples. The sample here was whole blood, taken in connection with sensitization to the hapten diphenylcyclopropenone (DPC).

CDR3 residues: CASSPRNRQGRGLQAFF. CDR3 bases: TGTGCCAGCTCACCGCGTAACCGACAGGGTAGGGGACTTCAAGCTTTCTTT. The chain is built from TRBV18 and TRBJ1-1, with 7 bases fitting TRBD1. J gave up 9 bases and V 3 bases, and 19 bases lay outside the gene matches. The CDR3 runs to 17 residues. Germline CDR1 KGHSH, CDR2 LQKENI.